Shown below are 27 T cell receptor beta chains from a single sample sequenced in a study of cytomegalovirus exposure and HLA in healthy donors. The PCR ran on 60 Vbeta and 13 Jbeta primers. The repertoire was sequenced with immunoSEQ multiplex PCR; TCRdb's copy has only in-frame clones and lacks some. The table shows about 110,000 clones, with over 60% occurring only once. The material sequenced was PBMCs. These receptors were collected from a young woman in good health and CMV-seropositive.

In DNA, the CDR3 is TGTGCCAGCAGTTACTCGTGGCAGTTGAACACTGAAGCTTTCTTT. It is translated as CASSYSWQLNTEAFF. This chain uses TRBV6-5 with TRBJ1-1; D not certain. CDR3 length: 15 residues. V lost 0 bases to trimming and J lost 0 bases, with 8 bases between them. Germline-derived CDR1 and CDR2 are MNHEY and SVGAGI.

This clone was seen once. The J gene is TRBJ2-5, the V gene TRBV6-9; the D is unclear. This CDR3 region has 13 residues. V was clipped by 2 bases and J by 3 bases, with 7 bases between them. CDR1 is MNHGY and CDR2 is SVAAGI in the germline V gene. The DNA for the CDR3 is TGTGCCAGCAGTTATGCGGAGAAAGAGACCCAGTACTTC. Protein sequence: CASSYAEKETQYF.

V gene TRBV5-1 combines with J gene TRBJ1-1; no clear D. This CDR3 is 17 amino acids long. V shed 2 bases and J shed 1 base, with 18 bases lying between them. In germline, CDR1 is SGHRS, CDR2 YFSETQ. CDR3 protein: CASSFLAGVRGNTEAFF. In DNA, the CDR3 is TGCGCCAGCAGCTTCCTCGCCGGGGTCCGGGGGAACACTGAAGCTTTCTTT. The whole variable domain, filled in from reference TRBV5-1 and TRBJ1-1, reads KAGVTQTPRYLIKTRGQQVTLSCSPISGHRSVSWYQQTPGQGLQFLFEYFSETQRNKGNFPGRFSGRQFSNSRSEMNVSTLELGDSALYLCASSFLAGVRGNTEAFFGQGTRLTVV.

The chain uses TRBV28 and TRBJ1-5, with TRBD1 as a possible D gene (6 bases). The germline V and J ends were trimmed by 1 base and 6 bases, with 13 bases remaining between them. Germline V gene data show CDR1 as MDHEN and CDR2 as SYDVKM. The CDR3 is made up of 15 amino acids. CDR3 sequence: CASSLLGAGAQPQHF. CDR3 sequence (DNA): TGTGCCAGCAGTTTATTGGGGGCGGGGGCTCAGCCCCAGCATTTT.

The gene calls are TRBV6-1 and TRBJ2-7; D is undetermined. The CDR3 spans 13 residues. V dropped 3 bases and J dropped 5 bases, with 11 bases sitting between them. CDR1 and CDR2 from the germline V gene are MNHNS and SASEGT. CDR3 amino acids: CASSDHGRNEQYF. The CDR3 DNA sequence: TGTGCCAGCAGTGATCATGGGCGTAACGAGCAGTACTTC.

The chain links TRBV15 to TRBJ2-2; 11 bases fit TRBD2. The CDR3 spans 18 residues. CDR1 is LNHNV, CDR2 YYDKDF, per germline (reference sequence). Losses at the gene ends were 2 bases for V and 7 bases for J; bases not matched to a gene: 12. DNA for the CDR3: TGTGCCACCAGCAGATCCAGTGGTAGCGGGAGGGCCGTCGGGGAGCTGTTTTTT. This translates into CATSRSSGSGRAVGELFF.

The chain employs TRBV27 and TRBJ2-5, with 7 bases fitting TRBD2. Looked up from germline, CDR1 is MNHEY and CDR2 is SMNVEV (reference sequence). The ends lost 3 bases at V and 5 bases at J; junction bases unmatched: 12. CDR3 size: 16 residues. The CDR3 sequence: CASSLSVGRGSETQYF. CDR3 bases: TGTGCCAGCAGTTTGTCGGTGGGGAGGGGATCGGAGACCCAGTACTTC.

This chain's CDR3 is CASSQDRAGLGELFF. The DNA of the CDR3 is TGCGCCAGCAGCCAAGATAGGGCAGGGCTCGGGGAGCTGTTTTTT. The chain has TRBV4-1 and TRBJ2-2; tentative D call: TRBD1 (5 bases). CDR3 size: 15 residues. In germline, CDR1 is MGHRA, CDR2 YSYEKL. V was cut by 0 bases and J by 7 bases, with 12 bases left in between.

The rearrangement uses TRBV4-1 and TRBJ1-2; 8 bases align to TRBD1. V lost 1 base to trimming and J lost 4 bases; unmatched junction nucleotides: 5. There are 15 residues in the CDR3. Germline values: CDR1 MGHRA, CDR2 YSYEKL. The CDR3 DNA is TGCGCCAGCAGCCAAGGGCAGGGGGCTTTCTATGGCTACACCTTC. Residues: CASSQGQGAFYGYTF.

This clone was seen a single time. Written as DNA, the CDR3 is TGTGCCAGTAGTACCCAGGACAGGGGGCTCTATGGCTACACCTTC. Its protein is CASSTQDRGLYGYTF. The chain recombines TRBV19 with TRBJ1-2; 11 nucleotides match TRBD1. J lost 4 bases, V lost 4 bases, and 5 bases had no gene match. Germline CDR1 LNHDA, CDR2 SQIVND (reference sequence). The CDR3 length is 15 residues.

The count of this clone is one. The gene calls are TRBV10-1 and TRBJ2-1, with TRBD2 matching 8 bases. Unmatched junction bases numbered 11, after V lost 3 bases and J lost 4 bases. Germline V lookup: CDR1 WNHNN, CDR2 SYGVQD (reference sequence). CDR3 size: 17 residues. The CDR3 nucleotides read TGCGCCAGCAGTGACCCCGGGGCAGCGGGAGATTACAATGAGCAGTTCTTC. Residues: CASSDPGAAGDYNEQFF.

This chain joins TRBV5-4 and TRBJ1-1; 8 bases match TRBD1. This CDR3 is 13 amino acids long. V dropped 4 bases and J dropped 7; count of bases not matched to a gene: 6. Germline CDR1 is SGHNT and CDR2 is YYREEE (reference sequence). CDR3 loop: CASSQDRAGEAFF. The CDR3 bases are TGTGCCAGCAGCCAGGACAGGGCTGGTGAAGCTTTCTTT.

Comment on this clone: The sample holds other DNA sequences that translate to the same CDR3. The chain uses TRBV7-3 and TRBJ1-2, with 9 bases aligning to TRBD1. Germline V lookup: CDR1 SGHTA, CDR2 FQGTGA. CDR3 length: 13 amino acids. The V and J ends lost 5 bases and 6 bases, in that order; junction bases with no gene match: 4. CDR3: CASSPGTGNGYTF. Written as DNA, the CDR3 is TGTGCCAGCAGCCCAGGGACAGGGAATGGCTACACCTTC.

The gene calls are TRBV4-1 and TRBJ2-7; D not certain. The V gene lost 1 base and the J gene lost 0 bases, with 13 bases spanning the gap. In germline, CDR1 is MGHRA, CDR2 YSYEKL. The CDR3 spans 16 residues. CDR3 in DNA: TGCGCCAGCAGCCAAGGGATCGCAGCGAACTCCTACGAGCAGTACTTC. Translated, it gives CASSQGIAANSYEQYF.

This sequence joins TRBV6-5 and TRBJ2-1; 11 bases are a match to TRBD2. The CDR3 loop spans 14 amino acids. With 6 bases clipped from V and 5 bases from J, the junction kept 3 bases outside the gene matches. Germline CDR1 reads MNHEY; CDR2 reads SVGAGI. CDR3 DNA sequence: TGTGCCAGCAGGCTACTAGCGGGAGACAATGAGCAGTTCTTC. Its protein is CASRLLAGDNEQFF.

CDR3 coding DNA: TGTGCCAGCAGTGAACTGACAGTAAGCAATCAGCCCCAGCATTTT. It translates to CASSELTVSNQPQHF. The rearrangement joins TRBV28 to TRBJ1-5, with D perhaps TRBD1 (5 bases). The V gene lost 5 bases and the J gene lost 1 base, with 12 bases spanning the gap. Germline V gives CDR1 MDHEN, CDR2 SYDVKM. CDR3 length: 15 amino acids. The variable domain in full, with the rest retrieved from reference TRBV28 and TRBJ1-5, is DVKVTQSSRYLVKRTGEKVFLECVQDMDHENMFWYRQDPGLGLRLIYFSYDVKMKEKGDIPEGYSVSREKKERFSLILESASTNQTSMYLCASSELTVSNQPQHFGDGTRLSIL.

This chain links TRBV27 with TRBJ2-7, with TRBD2 as a possible D gene (5 bases). Germline V gene data show CDR1 as MNHEY and CDR2 as SMNVEV (reference sequence). The CDR3 spans 16 residues. Deletions cut 4 bases from V and 6 bases from J, with 22 bases between. The CDR3 reads CASSSPLGSAGREQYF. Here the CDR3 DNA reads TGTGCCAGCAGTTCGCCACTAGGATCCGCCGGGCGCGAGCAGTACTTC.

The gene calls are TRBV7-3 and TRBJ2-2; 8 bases fit TRBD1. The ends lost 5 bases at V and 0 bases at J; junction bases unmatched: 8. The CDR3 covers 17 residues. The germline V gene has CDR1 SGHTA and CDR2 FQGTGA. Written as DNA, the CDR3 is TGTGCCAGCAGCCGTCCCGGGACAGGCCCGAACACCGGGGAGCTGTTTTTT. Its translation: CASSRPGTGPNTGELFF.

V usage is TRBV5-1 and J usage is TRBJ2-7, with 11 bases identical to TRBD2. CDR1 is SGHRS, CDR2 YFSETQ, per germline. CDR3 length: 15 amino acids. The V and J ends lost 3 bases and 3 bases, in that order; junction bases with no gene match: 5. CDR3 bases: TGCGCCAGCAGCTCCGGGACTAGCGGCCTCTACGAGCAGTACTTC. Amino acid sequence: CASSSGTSGLYEQYF.

The rearrangement uses TRBV6-6 and TRBJ1-5; 10 nucleotides line up with TRBD1. CDR1 MNHNY and CDR2 SVGAGI come from the germline V gene (reference sequence). The junction had 9 bases not matched to a gene; V was cut back by 4 bases and J by 6 bases. The CDR3 loop spans 16 amino acids. The CDR3 DNA is TGTGCCAGCAGTTCCTGGGACAGGGGTAATAGTCAGCCCCAGCATTTT. Protein sequence: CASSSWDRGNSQPQHF.

This chain links TRBV5-1 with TRBJ2-1; D remains unclear. The CDR3 sequence is 15 residues long. CDR1 is SGHRS, CDR2 YFSETQ, per germline. Trimming took off 2 bases at V and 1 base at J, with 10 bases between the two ends. This CDR3 reads CASSFDSISYNEQFF. The DNA of the CDR3 is TGCGCCAGCAGCTTCGACTCGATTTCCTACAATGAGCAGTTCTTC.

CDR3 residues: CASSTLGGASYEQYF. In DNA form, the CDR3 reads TGTGCCAGTAGTACGTTAGGGGGGGCTTCCTACGAGCAGTACTTC. The chain links TRBV19 to TRBJ2-7, with D perhaps matching TRBD2 (7 bases). The CDR3 consists of 15 residues. Between the trimmed V and J ends, which lost 4 bases and 1 base, there was a span of 14 bases. Germline CDR1 is LNHDA and CDR2 is SQIVND (reference sequence).

The V call is TRBV6-6, the J call TRBJ2-2; possible D gene TRBD1, 5 bases. Germline lookup yields CDR1 MNHNY and CDR2 SVGAGI (reference sequence). V was pared by 5 bases and J by 3 bases, with 10 bases between. The CDR3 sequence is 14 residues long. The CDR3 nucleotides are TGTGCCAGCAGTACCCAGGGTTACACCGGGGAGCTGTTTTTT. This sequence encodes CASSTQGYTGELFF.

The V call is TRBV6-5, the J call TRBJ1-3, with no clear D. From germline, CDR1 is MNHEY and CDR2 SVGAGI. The CDR3 contains 15 residues. V shed 4 bases and J shed 0 bases, with 10 bases lying between them. CDR3 in amino acids: CASSSTASSGNTIYF. The CDR3 nucleotides read TGTGCCAGCAGTTCCACAGCTTCCTCTGGAAACACCATATATTTT.

The chain combines TRBV20-1 with TRBJ2-7, with a tentative D call TRBD1 (5 bases). In germline, CDR1 is DFQATT, CDR2 SNEGSKA (reference sequence). V was clipped by 6 bases and J by 2 bases, with 8 bases between them. The CDR3 loop spans 11 amino acids. In DNA form, the CDR3 reads TGCAGTGCCCCGGACACCTACGAGCAGTACTTC. The encoded protein is CSAPDTYEQYF.

The genes are TRBV7-6 and TRBJ1-4; a possible D gene is TRBD1 (6 bases). This CDR3 contains 16 residues. CDR1 and CDR2 from the germline V gene are SGHVS and FNYEAQ. V lost 3 bases and J 7 bases, leaving 18 bases between the germline ends. The CDR3: CASSFSQGGIGEKLFF. The DNA for the CDR3 is TGTGCCAGCAGCTTTTCACAGGGAGGGATCGGTGAAAAACTGTTTTTT.

This clone showed up just a few times. The chain recombines TRBV4-1 with TRBJ1-5; the match to TRBD1 covers 9 bases. Per the germline V gene, CDR1 is MGHRA and CDR2 is YSYEKL. V lost 1 base and J lost 4; bases outside the gene matches: 14. CDR3 length: 19 amino acids. The CDR3 reads CASSQGPIRPGQGNQPQHF. Written as DNA, the CDR3 is TGCGCCAGCAGCCAAGGCCCAATCAGGCCTGGACAGGGGAATCAGCCCCAGCATTTT.